Listed below are T cell receptor beta chains from one sample, sequenced in a study of blood T cells in healthy people across ages. TCRdb recomputed calls from the 5' RACE reads with MiXCR, one row per CDR3 protein. The repertoire has 650,000 to 800,000 distinct CDR3 sequences, around two fifths of them found once; the top ten carry approximately 20%. Specimen: blood. These receptors were obtained from a man in his sixties in good health. Each CDR3 is given with its conserved first and last residue. Fields, in order: clone size, J gene, V gene, D gene, CDR3 DNA, CDR3 protein. A D gene is named only where the DNA matches it firmly. The size field is filled for only some rows; it gives once, few, many or a size class.

size: .; J: TRBJ2-5; V: TRBV24-1; D: TRBD1; DNA: TGTGCCGCCAGTGATGGGCCAGGGGGTTCGGAGACCCAGTACTTC; CDR3: CAASDGPGGSETQYF
size: .; J: TRBJ2-3; V: TRBV30; D: .; DNA: TGTGCCTGGAGTAGGGACTCCTCAGGCGCAGATACGCAGTATTTT; CDR3: CAWSRDSSGADTQYF
size: .; J: TRBJ1-2; V: TRBV3-1; D: .; DNA: TGTGCCAGCAGCCACGGGGGACACAACTATGGCTACACCTTC; CDR3: CASSHGGHNYGYTF
size: .; J: TRBJ1-4; V: TRBV11-2; D: .; DNA: TGTGCCAGCAGCTTAGGAATCGGGGCAACTAATGAAAAACTGTTTTTT; CDR3: CASSLGIGATNEKLFF
size: few; J: TRBJ1-2; V: TRBV4-3; D: TRBD1; DNA: TGCGCCAGCAGCCAAGACAGGGGGATCCGCTATGGCTACACCTTC; CDR3: CASSQDRGIRYGYTF
size: .; J: TRBJ2-2; V: TRBV9; D: TRBD2; DNA: TGTGCCAGCAGCGTTTCGGCGGGGGGCACCGGGGAGCTGTTTTTT; CDR3: CASSVSAGGTGELFF
size: .; J: TRBJ2-7; V: TRBV6-5; D: .; DNA: TGTGCCAGCAGCCCCTTACGCGGGGTCTCCTACGAGCAGTACTTC; CDR3: CASSPLRGVSYEQYF
size: .; J: TRBJ1-4; V: TRBV4-3; D: .; DNA: TGCGCCAGCAGCCTCCGGGACCGTAGTAATGAAAAACTGTTTTTT; CDR3: CASSLRDRSNEKLFF
size: .; J: TRBJ2-1; V: TRBV9; D: .; DNA: TGTGCCAGCAGCGTAGGGGCGGGGCCCCCGGTGCCCAATGAGCAGTTCTTC; CDR3: CASSVGAGPPVPNEQFF
size: .; J: TRBJ2-7; V: TRBV28; D: TRBD1; DNA: TGTGCCAGCAGTTTTGACAGGGGGCGCATCTACGAGCAGTACTTC; CDR3: CASSFDRGRIYEQYF
size: many; J: TRBJ2-3; V: TRBV7-2; D: .; DNA: TGTGCCAGCAGCTTAGCGCCTTCGGGATCGGCCGTCACAGATACGCAGTATTTT; CDR3: CASSLAPSGSAVTDTQYF
size: .; J: TRBJ2-4; V: TRBV7-2; D: TRBD1; DNA: TGTGCCAGCAGCCTTCAGACAGGGATGGGAAACATTCAGTACTTC; CDR3: CASSLQTGMGNIQYF
size: .; J: TRBJ2-1; V: TRBV25-1; D: .; DNA: TGTGCCAGCAGTGAGTTGGGACCTGGGTACAATGAGCAGTTCTTC; CDR3: CASSELGPGYNEQFF
size: few; J: TRBJ2-6; V: TRBV7-8; D: .; DNA: TGTGCCATCTTAGACGCCGGGGCCAACGTCCTGACTTTC; CDR3: CAILDAGANVLTF
size: .; J: TRBJ1-4; V: TRBV12-5; D: TRBD1; DNA: TGTGCTAGTGGTCCACCCGGGACAGGGGTTGAAAAACTGTTTTTT; CDR3: CASGPPGTGVEKLFF
size: many; J: TRBJ2-7; V: TRBV24-1; D: .; DNA: TGTGCCACCAGCTCCGCGGCGTCGACGACCTACGAGCAGTACTTC; CDR3: CATSSAASTTYEQYF
size: .; J: TRBJ1-5; V: TRBV20-1; D: TRBD1; DNA: TGCAGTGCGGCCCGACAGGGACCGAATCAGCCCCAGCATTTT; CDR3: CSAARQGPNQPQHF
size: few; J: TRBJ2-6; V: TRBV7-9; D: .; DNA: TGTGCCGAGGAGGCGGACTCTGGGGCCAACGTCCTGACTTTC; CDR3: CAEEADSGANVLTF
size: .; J: TRBJ2-7; V: TRBV2; D: .; DNA: TGTGCCAGCAGTGAAGAGAGGTTAAGGGCCTACGAGCAGTACTTC; CDR3: CASSEERLRAYEQYF
size: few; J: TRBJ2-1; V: TRBV9; D: TRBD2; DNA: TGTGCCAGCAGCGTACGCCTAGCGGGGGCTCCTAGCTCCTACAATGAGCAGTTCTTC; CDR3: CASSVRLAGAPSSYNEQFF